This T cell receptor beta chain was identified during a study of naive and memory T cell subsets. This clonotype was counted at least ten times. Its antigen remains unknown. The beta constant-region primer was an equimolar mix of two oligonucleotides covering TRBC1 and TRBC2. Ligated cDNA was amplified by four rounds of PCR with nested alpha and beta constant-region primers and SP2. TCRdb called the UMI-ligation and nested PCR reads again in MiXCR, with one record for every CDR3 protein. Of roughly 40,000 distinct CDR3 sequences detected, about 14% appear once; the ten largest clones hold under 25%. General study points: Expression changes during T cell differentiation may affect RNA-based TCR counts. Diversity fell and Gini index rose from naive through CM, EM, EMRA.

Trimming removed 0 bases at V and 7 bases at J, with 13 bases between. CDR1 is SGHVS and CDR2 is FQNEAQ in the germline V gene. This CDR3 contains 15 residues. Sequenced sample: effector memory CD4+ T cells from blood. Subset indicated: effector memory, CD45RA- CD27-. This chain connects TRBV7-8 to TRBJ2-4, with D possibly being TRBD1 (6 bases). This TCR was recovered from a human donor in good health. DNA for the CDR3: TGTGCCAGCAGCTTAGCGTACAGGGAAGGTAACATTCAGTACTTC. Translated, it gives CASSLAYREGNIQYF. Full variable domain (missing parts from reference TRBV7-8 and TRBJ2-4): GAGVSQSPRYKVAKRGQDVALRCDPISGHVSLFWYQQALGQGPEFLTYFQNEAQLDKSGLPSDRFFAERPEGSVSTLKIQRTQQEDSAVYLCASSLAYREGNIQYFGAGTRLSVL.